This note documents a single TCR beta chain sequence. What this receptor recognizes is not known. No base quality values were provided; no much bigger clone lies one nucleotide off. One collaborating source in Seattle enrolled patients during active infection and followed them longitudinally through the course of disease. The collaborating institutions used their own protocols to collect whole blood in K2EDTA tubes. For TCRbeta analysis, collaborator samples were shipped as frozen whole blood, as isolated PBMCs, or as DNA extracted from either sample type. TCRbeta CDR3 regions were amplified from genomic DNA using the immunoSEQ Assay, a bias-controlled multiplex PCR. In the paper's pipeline: Nucleated cell counts per sample were estimated from amplification of reference gene primers within the assay. Sequence reads were collapsed and filtered to measure the absolute abundance of every unique TCRbeta CDR3 rearrangement. For each sample, productive Simpson clonality was calculated as the square root of Simpson's diversity index across productive rearrangements. Sourced from immuneACCESS, this table was stored by TCRdb with only in-frame sequences that have V and J called. A share of the clones is absent; for the studies checked, an unresolved V gene accounts for under half, and the remainder has no known explanation. From that table come the V and J calls and clone size; the DNA was used to work out D and trimming. Counted in this sample were 100,000 to 150,000 clones; around 82% of them appeared once. The ten largest clonotypes hold about a sixth of the sample.

This sample stems from a study of blood T cell repertoires in COVID-19 (dated by TCRdb to between 2020 and 2021). Turning to the overall study: Samples from collaborators originated in the United States, Italy and Spain and spanned both the acute and convalescent phases of COVID-19. The prospective study material was composed of cDNA or gDNA derived from T cells, B-cell-depleted T cells, or PBMCs. The dataset comprised deeply sampled blood TCRbeta repertoires from subjects exposed to, actively infected with, or recovered from COVID-19. The repertoires were made available in a free public database intended to serve as a resource for research on the immune response to SARS-CoV-2. Samples came from the ongoing ImmuneRACE study (first 160 participants) plus 1,254 subjects from 6 global collaborators. The sample metadata nearly always contained a de-identified subject ID, COVID-19 status, age in years and sex. Where available, HLA class I and class II types were taken from metadata supplied by the sample provider and were not determined by assay-based typing. General study outcomes and caveats: The amount of clinical and demographic metadata varied by source and participant and was provided uncurated.

This sequence originates from a man under 40 with COVID-19, enrolled during active disease. The specimen sequenced was peripheral blood.

The CDR3 amino acid sequence is: CASREQGVGQPQHF. The nucleotide sequence reads TGTGCCAGCAGGGAACAGGGGGTGGGGCAGCCCCAGCATTTT. The rearrangement joined TRBV2 to TRBJ1-5, with 8 bases matching TRBD1. The CDR3 spans 14 residues, from the cysteine through the phenylalanine. CDR3 DNA is the only sequence kept; it has 42 bases, read in frame from the first base. Here V drops 6 bases and J drops 7 bases, and the junction holds 8 bases not matched to any gene. CDR1 SNHLY and CDR2 FYNNEI are derived from the germline V gene.